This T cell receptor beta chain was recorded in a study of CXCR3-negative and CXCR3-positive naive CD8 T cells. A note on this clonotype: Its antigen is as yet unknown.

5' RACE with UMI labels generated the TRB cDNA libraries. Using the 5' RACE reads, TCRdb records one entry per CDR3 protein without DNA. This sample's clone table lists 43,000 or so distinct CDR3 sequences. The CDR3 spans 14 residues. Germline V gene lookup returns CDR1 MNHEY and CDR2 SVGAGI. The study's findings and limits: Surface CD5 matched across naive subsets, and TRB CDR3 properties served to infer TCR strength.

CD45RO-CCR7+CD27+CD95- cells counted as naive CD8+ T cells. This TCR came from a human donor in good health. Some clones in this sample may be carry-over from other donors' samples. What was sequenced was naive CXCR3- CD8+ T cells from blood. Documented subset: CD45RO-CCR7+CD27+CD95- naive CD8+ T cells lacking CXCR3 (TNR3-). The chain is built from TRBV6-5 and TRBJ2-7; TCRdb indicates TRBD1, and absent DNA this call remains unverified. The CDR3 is CASSPGTGQYEQYF.